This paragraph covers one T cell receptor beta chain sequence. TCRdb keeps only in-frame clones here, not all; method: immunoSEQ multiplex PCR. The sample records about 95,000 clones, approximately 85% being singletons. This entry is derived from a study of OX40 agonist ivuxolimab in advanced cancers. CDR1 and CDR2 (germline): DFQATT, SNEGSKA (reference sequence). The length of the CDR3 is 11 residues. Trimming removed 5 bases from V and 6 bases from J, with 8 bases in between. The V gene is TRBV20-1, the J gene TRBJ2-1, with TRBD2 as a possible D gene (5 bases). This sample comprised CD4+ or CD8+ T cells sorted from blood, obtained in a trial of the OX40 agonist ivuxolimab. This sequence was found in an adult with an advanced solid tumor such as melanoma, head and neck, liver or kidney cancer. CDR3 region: CSAYEGNEQFF. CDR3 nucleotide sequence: TGCAGTGCTTATGAGGGCAATGAGCAGTTCTTC.